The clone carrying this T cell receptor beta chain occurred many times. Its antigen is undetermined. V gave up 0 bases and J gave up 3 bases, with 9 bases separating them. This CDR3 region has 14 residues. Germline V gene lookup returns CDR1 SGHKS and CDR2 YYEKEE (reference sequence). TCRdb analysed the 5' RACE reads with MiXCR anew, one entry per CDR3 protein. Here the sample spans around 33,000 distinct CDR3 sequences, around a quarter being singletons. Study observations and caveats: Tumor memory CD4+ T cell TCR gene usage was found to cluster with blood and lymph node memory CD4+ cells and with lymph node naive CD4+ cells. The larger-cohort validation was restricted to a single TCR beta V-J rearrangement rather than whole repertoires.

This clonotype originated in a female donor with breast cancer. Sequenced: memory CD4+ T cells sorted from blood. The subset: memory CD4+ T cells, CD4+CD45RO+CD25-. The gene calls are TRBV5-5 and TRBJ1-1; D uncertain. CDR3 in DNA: TGTGCCAGCAGCTTGGTTCGGGGAGACACTGAAGCTTTCTTT. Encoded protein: CASSLVRGDTEAFF.